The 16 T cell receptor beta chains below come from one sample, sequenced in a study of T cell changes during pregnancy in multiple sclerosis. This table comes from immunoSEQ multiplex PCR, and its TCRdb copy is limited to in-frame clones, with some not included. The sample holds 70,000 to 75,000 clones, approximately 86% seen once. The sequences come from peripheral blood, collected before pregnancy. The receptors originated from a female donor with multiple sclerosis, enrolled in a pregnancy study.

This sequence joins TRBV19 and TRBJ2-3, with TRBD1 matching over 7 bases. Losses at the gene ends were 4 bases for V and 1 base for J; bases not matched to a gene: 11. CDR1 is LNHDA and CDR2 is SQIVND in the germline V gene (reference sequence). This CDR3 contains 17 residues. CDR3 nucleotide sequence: TGTGCCAGTAGTAGCCGGGACAGCAATTTCGGCACAGATACGCAGTATTTT. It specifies CASSSRDSNFGTDTQYF.

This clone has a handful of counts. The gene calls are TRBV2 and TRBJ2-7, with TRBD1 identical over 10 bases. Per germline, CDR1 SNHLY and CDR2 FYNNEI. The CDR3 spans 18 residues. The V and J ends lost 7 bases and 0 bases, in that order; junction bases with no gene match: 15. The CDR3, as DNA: TGTGCCAGCATTATTCCGGGACAGGGGCACTTTATCTCCTACGAGCAGTACTTC. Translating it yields CASIIPGQGHFISYEQYF.

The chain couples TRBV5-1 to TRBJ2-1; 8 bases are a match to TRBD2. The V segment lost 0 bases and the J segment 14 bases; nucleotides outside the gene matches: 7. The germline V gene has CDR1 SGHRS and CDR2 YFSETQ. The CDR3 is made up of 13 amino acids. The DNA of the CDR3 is TGCGCCAGCAGCTTGGCCGGGGGGGGAGGCGAGTTCTTC. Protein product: CASSLAGGGGEFF.

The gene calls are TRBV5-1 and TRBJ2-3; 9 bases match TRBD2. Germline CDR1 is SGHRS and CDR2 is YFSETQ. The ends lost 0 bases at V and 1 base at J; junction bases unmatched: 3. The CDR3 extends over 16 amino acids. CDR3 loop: CASSLDASGGTDTQYF. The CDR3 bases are TGCGCCAGCAGCTTGGATGCTAGCGGGGGCACAGATACGCAGTATTTT.

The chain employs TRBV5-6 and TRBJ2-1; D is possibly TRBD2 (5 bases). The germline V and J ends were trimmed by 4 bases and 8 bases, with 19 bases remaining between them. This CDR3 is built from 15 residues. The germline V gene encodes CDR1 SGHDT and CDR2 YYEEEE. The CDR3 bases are TGTGCCAGCAGCGCTTCCTACCGAGGAGGTGATGAGCAGTTCTTC. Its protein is CASSASYRGGDEQFF.

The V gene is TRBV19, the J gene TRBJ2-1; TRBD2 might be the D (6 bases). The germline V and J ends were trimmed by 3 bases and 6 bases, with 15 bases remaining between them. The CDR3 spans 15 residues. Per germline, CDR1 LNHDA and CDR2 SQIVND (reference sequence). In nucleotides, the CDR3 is TGTGCCAGTAGTATCACCCAGGGAGGTGGCAATGAGCAGTTCTTC. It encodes CASSITQGGGNEQFF.

CDR3 residues: CASWGGPALLQIYGYTF. The CDR3 DNA reads as TGTGCCTCCTGGGGGGGCCCGGCGTTACTACAAATCTATGGCTACACCTTC. The V gene is TRBV2, the J gene TRBJ1-2; D is perhaps TRBD1 (6 bases). Germline loops: CDR1 SNHLY, CDR2 FYNNEI. Deletions cut 11 bases from V and 4 bases from J, with 29 bases between. The CDR3 runs to 17 residues. Supplemented by reference TRBV2 and TRBJ1-2, the full variable domain reads EPEVTQTPSHQVTQMGQEVILRCVPISNHLYFYWYRQILGQKVEFLVSFYNNEISEKSEIFDDQFSVERPDGSNFTLKIRSTKLEDSAMYFCASWGGPALLQIYGYTFGSGTRLTVV.

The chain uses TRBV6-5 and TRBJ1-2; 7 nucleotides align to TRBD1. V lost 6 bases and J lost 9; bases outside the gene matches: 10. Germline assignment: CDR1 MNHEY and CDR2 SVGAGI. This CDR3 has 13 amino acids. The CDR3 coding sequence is TGTGCCAGCAGCTCTTCAGGGGGTCGTAGCTACACCTTC. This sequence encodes CASSSSGGRSYTF.

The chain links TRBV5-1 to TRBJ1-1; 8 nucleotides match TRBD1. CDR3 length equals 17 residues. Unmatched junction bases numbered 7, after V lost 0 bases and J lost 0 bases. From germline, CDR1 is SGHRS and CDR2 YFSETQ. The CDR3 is CASSLGFWTGMNTEAFF. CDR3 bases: TGCGCCAGCAGCTTGGGTTTCTGGACAGGGATGAACACTGAAGCTTTCTTT.

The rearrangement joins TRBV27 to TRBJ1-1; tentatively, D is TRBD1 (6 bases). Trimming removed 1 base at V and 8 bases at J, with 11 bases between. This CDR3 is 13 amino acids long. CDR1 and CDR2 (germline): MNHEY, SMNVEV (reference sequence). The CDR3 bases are TGTGCCAGCAGTTTATGGGCCGGACAGGAAGCTTTCTTT. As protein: CASSLWAGQEAFF.

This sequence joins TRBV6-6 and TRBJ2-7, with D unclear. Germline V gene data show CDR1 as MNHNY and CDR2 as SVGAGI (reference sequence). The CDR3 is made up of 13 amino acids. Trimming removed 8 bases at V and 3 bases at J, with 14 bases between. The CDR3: CASEEEGDYEQYF. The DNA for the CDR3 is TGTGCCAGCGAAGAAGAAGGAGACTACGAGCAGTACTTC.

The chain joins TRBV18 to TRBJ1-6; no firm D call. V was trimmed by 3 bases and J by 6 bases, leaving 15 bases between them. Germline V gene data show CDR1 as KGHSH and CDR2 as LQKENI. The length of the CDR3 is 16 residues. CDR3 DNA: TGTGCCAGCTCACCGCTGGGAGAGGGCGGTAATTCACCCCTCCACTTT. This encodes CASSPLGEGGNSPLHF.

The DNA of the CDR3 is TGCGCCAGCAGCCCGTTTAACTATGGCTACACCTTC. Translated: CASSPFNYGYTF. The chain joins TRBV5-1 to TRBJ1-2; D ambiguous. The CDR3 covers 12 residues. Germline V gene lookup returns CDR1 SGHRS and CDR2 YFSETQ. Trimming stripped 4 bases from V and 1 base from J, with 5 bases between.

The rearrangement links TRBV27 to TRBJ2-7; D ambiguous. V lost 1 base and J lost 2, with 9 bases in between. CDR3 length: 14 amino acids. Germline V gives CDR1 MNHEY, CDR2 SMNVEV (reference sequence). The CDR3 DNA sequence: TGTGCCAGCAGTTTATTGTCCTCCGCCTACGAGCAGTACTTC. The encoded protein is CASSLLSSAYEQYF.

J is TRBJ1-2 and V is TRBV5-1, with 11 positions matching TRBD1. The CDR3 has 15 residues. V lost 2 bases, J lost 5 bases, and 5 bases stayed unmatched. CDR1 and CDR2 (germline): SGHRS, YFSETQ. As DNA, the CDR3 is TGCGCCAGCAGCTTAGGGACAGGGGGGCTTTATGGCTACACCTTC. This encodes CASSLGTGGLYGYTF.

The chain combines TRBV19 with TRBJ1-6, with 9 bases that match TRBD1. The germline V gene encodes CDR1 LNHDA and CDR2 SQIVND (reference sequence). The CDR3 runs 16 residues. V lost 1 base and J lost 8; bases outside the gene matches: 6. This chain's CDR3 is CASSIGVTGGYSPLHF. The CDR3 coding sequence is TGTGCCAGTAGTATAGGAGTGACAGGGGGATATTCACCCCTCCACTTT. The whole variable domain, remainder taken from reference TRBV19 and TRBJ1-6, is DGGITQSPKYLFRKEGQNVTLSCEQNLNHDAMYWYRQDPGQGLRLIYYSQIVNDFQKGDIAEGYSVSREKKESFPLTVTSAQKNPTAFYLCASSIGVTGGYSPLHFGNGTRLTVT.